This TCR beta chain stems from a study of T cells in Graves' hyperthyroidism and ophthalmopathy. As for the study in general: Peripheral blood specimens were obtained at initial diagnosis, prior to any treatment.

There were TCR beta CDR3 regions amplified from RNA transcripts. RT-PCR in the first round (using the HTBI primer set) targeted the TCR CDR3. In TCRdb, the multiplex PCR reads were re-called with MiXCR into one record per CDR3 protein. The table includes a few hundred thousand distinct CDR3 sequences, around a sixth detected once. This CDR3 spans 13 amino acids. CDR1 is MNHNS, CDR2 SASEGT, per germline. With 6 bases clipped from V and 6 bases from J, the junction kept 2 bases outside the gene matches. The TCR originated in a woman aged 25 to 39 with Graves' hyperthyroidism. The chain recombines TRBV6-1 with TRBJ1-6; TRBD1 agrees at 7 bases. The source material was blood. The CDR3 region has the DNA TGTGCCAGCAGAGGGGACAGTAATTCACCCCTCCACTTT. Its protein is CASRGDSNSPLHF.